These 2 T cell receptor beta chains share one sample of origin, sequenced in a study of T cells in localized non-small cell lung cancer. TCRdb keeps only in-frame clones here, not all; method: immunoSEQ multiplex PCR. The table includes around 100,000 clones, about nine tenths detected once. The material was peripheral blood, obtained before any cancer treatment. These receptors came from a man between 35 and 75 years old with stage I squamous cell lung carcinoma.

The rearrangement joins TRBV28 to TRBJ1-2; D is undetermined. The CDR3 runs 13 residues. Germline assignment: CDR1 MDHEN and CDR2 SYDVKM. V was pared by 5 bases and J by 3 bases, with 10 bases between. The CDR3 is CASSPHADYGYTF. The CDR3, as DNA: TGTGCCAGCAGTCCCCACGCCGACTATGGCTACACCTTC.

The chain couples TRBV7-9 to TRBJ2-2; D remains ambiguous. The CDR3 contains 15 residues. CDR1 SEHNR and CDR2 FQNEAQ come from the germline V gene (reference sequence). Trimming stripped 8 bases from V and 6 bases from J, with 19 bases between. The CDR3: CASGFLITVPGELFF. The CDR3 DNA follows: TGTGCCAGCGGGTTCCTAATCACGGTTCCCGGGGAGCTGTTTTTT.